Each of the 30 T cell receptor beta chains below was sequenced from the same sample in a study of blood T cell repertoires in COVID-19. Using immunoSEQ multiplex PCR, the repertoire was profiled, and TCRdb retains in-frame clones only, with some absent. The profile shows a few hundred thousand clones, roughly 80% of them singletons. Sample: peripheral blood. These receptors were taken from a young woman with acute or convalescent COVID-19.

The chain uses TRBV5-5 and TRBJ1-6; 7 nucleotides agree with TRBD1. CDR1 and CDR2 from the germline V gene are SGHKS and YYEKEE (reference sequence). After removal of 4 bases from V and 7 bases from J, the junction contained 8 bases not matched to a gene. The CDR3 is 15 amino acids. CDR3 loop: CASSLTGDPNSPLHF. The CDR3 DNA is TGTGCCAGCAGCCTAACAGGGGACCCCAATTCACCCCTCCACTTT.

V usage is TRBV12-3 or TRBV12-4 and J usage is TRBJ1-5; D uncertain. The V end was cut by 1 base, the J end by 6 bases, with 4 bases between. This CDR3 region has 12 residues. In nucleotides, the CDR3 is TGTGCCAGCAGTTTAGGGAGTCAGCCCCAGCATTTT. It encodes CASSLGSQPQHF.

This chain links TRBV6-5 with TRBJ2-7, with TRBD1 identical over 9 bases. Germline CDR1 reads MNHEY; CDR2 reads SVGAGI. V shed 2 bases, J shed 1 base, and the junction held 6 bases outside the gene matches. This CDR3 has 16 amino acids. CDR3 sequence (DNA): TGTGCCAGCAGTTACCTGGGGACAGGGAGGTCCTACGAGCAGTACTTC. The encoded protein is CASSYLGTGRSYEQYF.

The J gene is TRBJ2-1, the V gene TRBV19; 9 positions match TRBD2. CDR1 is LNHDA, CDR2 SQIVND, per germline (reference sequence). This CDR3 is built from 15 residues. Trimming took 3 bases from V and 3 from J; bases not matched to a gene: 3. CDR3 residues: CASSIGREGYNEQFF. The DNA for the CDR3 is TGTGCCAGTAGTATCGGGCGGGAGGGCTACAATGAGCAGTTCTTC. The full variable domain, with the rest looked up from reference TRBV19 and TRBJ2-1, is DGGITQSPKYLFRKEGQNVTLSCEQNLNHDAMYWYRQDPGQGLRLIYYSQIVNDFQKGDIAEGYSVSREKKESFPLTVTSAQKNPTAFYLCASSIGREGYNEQFFGPGTRLTVL.

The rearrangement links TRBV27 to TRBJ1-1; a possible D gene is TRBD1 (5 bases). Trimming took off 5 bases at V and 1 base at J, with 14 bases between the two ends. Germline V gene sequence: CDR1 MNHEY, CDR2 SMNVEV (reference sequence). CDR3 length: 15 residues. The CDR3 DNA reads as TGTGCCAGCAGTCCATTGGACAACTCGAACACTGAAGCTTTCTTT. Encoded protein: CASSPLDNSNTEAFF.

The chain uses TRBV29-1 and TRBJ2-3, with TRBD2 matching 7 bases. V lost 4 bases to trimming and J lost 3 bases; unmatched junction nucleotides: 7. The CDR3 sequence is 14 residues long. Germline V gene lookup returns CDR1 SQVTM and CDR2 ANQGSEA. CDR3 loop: CSVAGGRGTDTQYF. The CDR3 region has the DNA TGCAGCGTTGCTGGCGGGAGAGGTACAGATACGCAGTATTTT.

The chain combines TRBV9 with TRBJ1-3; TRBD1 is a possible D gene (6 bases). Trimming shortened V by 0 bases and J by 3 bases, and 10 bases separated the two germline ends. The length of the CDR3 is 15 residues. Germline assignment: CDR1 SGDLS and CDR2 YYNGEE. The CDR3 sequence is CASSVEQGRGNTIYF. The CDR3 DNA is TGTGCCAGCAGCGTAGAACAGGGTCGTGGAAACACCATATATTTT.

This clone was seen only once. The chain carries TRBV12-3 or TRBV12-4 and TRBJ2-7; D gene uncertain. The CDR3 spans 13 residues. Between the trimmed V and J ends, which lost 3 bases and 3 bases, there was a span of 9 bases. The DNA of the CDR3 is TGTGCCAGCAGTTTCAACAGAATCTACGAGCAGTACTTC. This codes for CASSFNRIYEQYF.

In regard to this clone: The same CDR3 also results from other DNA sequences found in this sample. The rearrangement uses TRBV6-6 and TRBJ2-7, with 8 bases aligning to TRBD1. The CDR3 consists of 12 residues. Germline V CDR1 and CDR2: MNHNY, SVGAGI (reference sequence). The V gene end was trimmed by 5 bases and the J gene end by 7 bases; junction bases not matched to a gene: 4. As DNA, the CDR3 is TGTGCCAGCAGTCGGACAGGGCGGGAGCAGTACTTC. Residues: CASSRTGREQYF.

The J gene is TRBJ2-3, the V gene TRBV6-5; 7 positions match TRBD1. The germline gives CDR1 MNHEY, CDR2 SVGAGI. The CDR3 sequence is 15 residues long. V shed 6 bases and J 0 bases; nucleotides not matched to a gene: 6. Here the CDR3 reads CASSPTGISTDTQYF. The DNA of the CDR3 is TGTGCCAGCAGCCCGACAGGGATAAGCACAGATACGCAGTATTTT.

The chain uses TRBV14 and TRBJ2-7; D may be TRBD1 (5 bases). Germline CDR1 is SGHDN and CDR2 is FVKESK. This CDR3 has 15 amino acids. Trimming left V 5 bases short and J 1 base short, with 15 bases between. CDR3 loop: CASSDLRVASYEQYF. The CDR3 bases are TGTGCCAGCAGCGACCTCAGGGTTGCGTCCTACGAGCAGTACTTC. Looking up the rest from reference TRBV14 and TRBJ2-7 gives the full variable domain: EAGVTQFPSHSVIEKGQTVTLRCDPISGHDNLYWYRRVMGKEIKFLLHFVKESKQDESGMPNNRFLAERTGGTYSTLKVQPAELEDSGVYFCASSDLRVASYEQYFGPGTRLTVT.

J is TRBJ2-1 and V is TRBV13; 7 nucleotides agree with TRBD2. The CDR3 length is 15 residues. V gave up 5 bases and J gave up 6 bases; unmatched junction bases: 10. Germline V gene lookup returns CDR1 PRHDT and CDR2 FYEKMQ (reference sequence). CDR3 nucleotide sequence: TGTGCCAGCAGCCCCCCGGGACTACTACTCAATGAGCAGTTCTTC. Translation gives CASSPPGLLLNEQFF.

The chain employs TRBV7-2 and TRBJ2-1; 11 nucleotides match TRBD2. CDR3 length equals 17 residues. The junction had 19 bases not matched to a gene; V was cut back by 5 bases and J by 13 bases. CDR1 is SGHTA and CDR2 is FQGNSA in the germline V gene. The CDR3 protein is CASSPPLGLAGGPGQFF. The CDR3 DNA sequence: TGTGCCAGCAGCCCCCCCCTTGGTTTAGCGGGAGGGCCAGGACAGTTCTTC.

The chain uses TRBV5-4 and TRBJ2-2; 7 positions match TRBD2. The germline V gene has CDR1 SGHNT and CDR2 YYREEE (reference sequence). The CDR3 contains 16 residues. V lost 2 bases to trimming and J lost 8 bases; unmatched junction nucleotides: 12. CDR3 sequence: CASSFGWPGRLGELFF. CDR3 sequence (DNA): TGTGCCAGCAGCTTCGGGTGGCCCGGGAGGTTAGGGGAGCTGTTTTTT.

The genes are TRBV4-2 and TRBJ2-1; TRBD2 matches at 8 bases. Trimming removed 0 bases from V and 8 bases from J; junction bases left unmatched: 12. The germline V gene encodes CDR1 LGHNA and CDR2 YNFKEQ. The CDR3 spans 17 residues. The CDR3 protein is CASSQEVAGLEAHEQFF. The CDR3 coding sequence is TGTGCCAGCAGCCAAGAAGTAGCGGGATTAGAGGCCCATGAGCAGTTCTTC.

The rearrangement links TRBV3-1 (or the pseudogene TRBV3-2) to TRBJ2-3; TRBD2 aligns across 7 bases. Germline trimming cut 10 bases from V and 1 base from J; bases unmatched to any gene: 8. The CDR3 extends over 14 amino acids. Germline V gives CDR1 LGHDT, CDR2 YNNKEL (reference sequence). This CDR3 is CATIFSGCTDTQYF. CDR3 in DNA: TGTGCCACCATTTTTAGCGGGTGCACAGATACGCAGTATTTT.

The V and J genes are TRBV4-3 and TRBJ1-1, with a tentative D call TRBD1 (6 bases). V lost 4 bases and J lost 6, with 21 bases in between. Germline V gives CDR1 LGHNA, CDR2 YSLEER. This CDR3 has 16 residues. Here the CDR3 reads CASSLRGDRGAAEAFF. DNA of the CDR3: TGCGCCAGCAGCCTGCGGGGGGATAGGGGGGCAGCTGAAGCTTTCTTT.

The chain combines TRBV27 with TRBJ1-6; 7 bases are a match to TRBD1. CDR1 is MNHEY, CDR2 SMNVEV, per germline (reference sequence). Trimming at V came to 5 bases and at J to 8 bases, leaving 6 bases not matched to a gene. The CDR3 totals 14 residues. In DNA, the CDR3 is TGTGCCAGCAGTCCCGGACAGGCGCATTCACCCCTCCACTTT. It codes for CASSPGQAHSPLHF.

The DNA of the CDR3 is TGTGCCAGCAGCGTATCGGCGGTCGCTAGCACAGATACGCAGTATTTT. This gives the protein CASSVSAVASTDTQYF. J is TRBJ2-3 and V is TRBV9; D remains ambiguous. Per germline, CDR1 SGDLS and CDR2 YYNGEE. Trimming took 1 base from V and 0 from J, leaving 12 bases between them. CDR3 size: 16 residues. The whole variable domain, remainder taken from reference TRBV9 and TRBJ2-3, is DSGVTQTPKHLITATGQRVTLRCSPRSGDLSVYWYQQSLDQGLQFLIQYYNGEERAKGNILERFSAQQFPDLHSELNLSSLELGDSALYFCASSVSAVASTDTQYFGPGTRLTVL.

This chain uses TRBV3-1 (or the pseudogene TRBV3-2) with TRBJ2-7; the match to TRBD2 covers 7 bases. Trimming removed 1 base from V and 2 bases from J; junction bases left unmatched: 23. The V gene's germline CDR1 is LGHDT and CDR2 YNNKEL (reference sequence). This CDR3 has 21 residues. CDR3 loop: CASSQGLPDRAVAGDPYEQYF. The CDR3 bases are TGTGCCAGCAGCCAAGGGCTACCTGACAGAGCCGTAGCGGGTGATCCCTACGAGCAGTACTTC.

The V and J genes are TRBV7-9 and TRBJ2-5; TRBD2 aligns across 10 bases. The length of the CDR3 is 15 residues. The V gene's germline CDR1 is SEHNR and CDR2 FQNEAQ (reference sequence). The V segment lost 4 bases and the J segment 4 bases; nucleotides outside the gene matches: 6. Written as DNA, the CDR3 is TGTGCCAGCAGCTCAAGCGGGAGGGCGCGAGAGACCCAGTACTTC. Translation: CASSSSGRARETQYF.

The CDR3 DNA sequence: TGCAGCGTTCGCCGGGATAGCAATCAGCCCCAGCATTTT. It codes for CSVRRDSNQPQHF. The chain links TRBV29-1 to TRBJ1-5; the D is unclear. Trimming left V 5 bases short and J 0 bases short, with 8 bases between. The germline CDR1 and CDR2 sequences are SQVTM and ANQGSEA. This CDR3 has 13 amino acids.

This CDR3 is CASSTSLDTEAFF. The CDR3 coding sequence is TGTGCCAGCAGTACATCCTTGGACACTGAAGCTTTCTTT. V usage is TRBV6-5 and J usage is TRBJ1-1, with D unresolved. Germline-derived CDR1 and CDR2 are MNHEY and SVGAGI. The V and J ends lost 5 bases and 3 bases respectively, with 10 bases between them. The CDR3 spans 13 residues.

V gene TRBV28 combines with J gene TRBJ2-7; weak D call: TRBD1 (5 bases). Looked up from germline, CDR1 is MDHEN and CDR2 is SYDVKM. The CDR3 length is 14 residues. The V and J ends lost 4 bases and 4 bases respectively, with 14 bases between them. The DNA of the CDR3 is TGTGCCAGCAGTTACGCAGGGTCAAGTTACGAGCAGTACTTC. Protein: CASSYAGSSYEQYF.

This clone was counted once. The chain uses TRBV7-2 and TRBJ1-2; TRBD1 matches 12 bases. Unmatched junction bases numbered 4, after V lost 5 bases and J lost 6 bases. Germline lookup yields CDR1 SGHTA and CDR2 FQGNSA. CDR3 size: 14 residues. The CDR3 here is CASSRGQGAHGYTF. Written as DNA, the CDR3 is TGTGCCAGCAGCCGGGGACAGGGGGCACATGGCTACACCTTC.

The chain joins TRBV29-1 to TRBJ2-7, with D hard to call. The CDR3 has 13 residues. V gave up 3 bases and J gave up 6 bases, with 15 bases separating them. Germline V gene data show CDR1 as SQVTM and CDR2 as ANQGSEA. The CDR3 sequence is CSVEVLSSGEQYF. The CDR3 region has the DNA TGCAGCGTTGAGGTCCTTTCCTCGGGCGAGCAGTACTTC.

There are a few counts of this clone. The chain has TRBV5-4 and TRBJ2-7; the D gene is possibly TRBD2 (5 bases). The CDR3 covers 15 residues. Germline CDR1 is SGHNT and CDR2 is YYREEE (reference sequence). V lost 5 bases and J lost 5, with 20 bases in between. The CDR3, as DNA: TGTGCCAGCAGTCCATCTTCGTCTAGCTTCCACGAGCAGTACTTC. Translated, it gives CASSPSSSSFHEQYF.

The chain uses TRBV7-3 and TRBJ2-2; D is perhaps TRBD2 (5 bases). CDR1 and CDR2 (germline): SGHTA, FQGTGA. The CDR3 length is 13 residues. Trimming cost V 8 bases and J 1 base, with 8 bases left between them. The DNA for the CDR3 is TGTGCCAGCTCTCGGGAGAACACCGGGGAGCTGTTTTTT. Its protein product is CASSRENTGELFF.

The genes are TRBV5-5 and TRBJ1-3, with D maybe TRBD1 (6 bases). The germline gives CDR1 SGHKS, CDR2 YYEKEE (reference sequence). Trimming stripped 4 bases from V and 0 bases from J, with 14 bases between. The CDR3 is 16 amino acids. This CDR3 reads CASSAPGHLSGNTIYF. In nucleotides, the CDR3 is TGTGCCAGCAGCGCCCCGGGACACCTCTCTGGAAACACCATATATTTT.

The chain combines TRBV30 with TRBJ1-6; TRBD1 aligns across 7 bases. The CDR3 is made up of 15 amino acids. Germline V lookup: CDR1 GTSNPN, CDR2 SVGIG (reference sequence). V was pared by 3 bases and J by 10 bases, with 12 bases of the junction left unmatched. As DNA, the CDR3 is TGTGCCTGGAGAAGCCAGACAGGGTCGGTCTCACCCCTCCACTTT. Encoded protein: CAWRSQTGSVSPLHF.